This TCR beta chain appears in the sequencing data of a study of T-cell memory formation after mild COVID-19 (TCRdb year 2021). About the study as a whole: TCR sequence clusters from the two donors were largely donor specific. In a couple of donors, T-cell clones that expanded and contracted after mild COVID-19 were followed by sequencing TCRalpha and TCRbeta repertoires longitudinally. Two young, previously healthy adult volunteers made up the cohort, one male and one female.

TCRdb lists the instrument as Illumina NovaSeq 6000. TCRalpha and TCRbeta cDNA libraries were built by 5'RACE with constant-segment primers, adding sample barcodes and unique molecular identifiers. RNA was extracted from every sample with Trizol reagent. Libraries were amplified in two PCR steps, with a second sample barcode and Illumina TruSeq adapters added in the second step. Sequencing of libraries was performed on an Illumina NovaSeq with 2 x 150 bp paired-end reads. Regarding the original processing steps: Demultiplexing of reads and collapsing into UMI-guided consensus sequences were performed with migec v1.2.7. Using mixcr v2.1.11, UMI consensuses were aligned to TRA and TRB V and J templates and then assembled into clonotypes. Clonotypes were classified as expanded or contracted when called significant by both edgeR and NoisET, with noise models trained on biological replicates. For edgeR calls, the thresholds were a false discovery rate-adjusted p below 0.01 and a log2 fold-change of 1. As an exploratory analysis of dynamics, PCA with hierarchical clustering was applied to max-normalized trajectories of the 1000 most abundant clonotypes. Separately sequenced CD4+ and CD8+ repertoires were used to assign a CD4 or CD8 phenotype to each responding clone. TCRdb passed the public sequencing reads through fastp at Q25 and MiXCR, retaining productive beta sequences. Rows with one shared CDR3 protein collapse into an entry with the most common genes and DNA. The V and J calls, along with clone size, are taken from TCRdb and not from the paper's own processing. The sample table records roughly 610,000 distinct CDR3 sequences; roughly a sixth of these occur just once. Just over 8% of the sample is in the top ten clones.

Germline trimming amounts to 7 bases on V and 7 bases on J, with 11 as the count of junction bases outside the gene matches. The CDR3 contains 15 residues, cysteine and phenylalanine counted. The DNA shown is the 45-base CDR3, in frame from base 1. Ficoll-Paque density gradient centrifugation was the method used to isolate PBMCs. Turning to this clonotype: Its antigen is currently not known. The sample holds no much larger clone one base away, and base qualities are not on file.

The paper as a whole reports these results and caveats: The second-wave clones that peaked on day 37 were not confirmed to be SARS-CoV-2 specific. Contracting CD4+ clones were located mainly in the CM and EM memory subsets, whereas CD8+ clones were found to be enriched in EMRA. Balanced CD4/CD8 phenotypes were observed for clones contracting from day 15 to 85, whereas a bias towards CD4+ was observed for a second wave of clones expanding from day 15 to 37. The study included only a couple of mild cases, and larger cohorts that include severe cases with pre-infection samples were judged to be necessary. Some responding clones were found in pre-infection memory, which suggests that pre-existing cross-reactive memory T cells took part in the SARS-CoV-2 response.

Recombination connected TRBV12-3 or TRBV12-4 to TRBJ2-2, and 8 junctional nucleotides match TRBD2. The source material was PBMCs or a T cell subset sorted from them (not recorded which). This clonotype was obtained from an adult woman who had mild COVID-19 (a few samples of this study predate the infection). The sample titles of this study are shuffled in the database, so cell type and time point are left out; the donor was told from shared clones. The CDR3 loop reads CASNLGGGRRGELFF. Read as DNA, the sequence is TGTGCCAGCAACCTCGGGGGGGGTAGACGCGGGGAGCTGTTTTTT.